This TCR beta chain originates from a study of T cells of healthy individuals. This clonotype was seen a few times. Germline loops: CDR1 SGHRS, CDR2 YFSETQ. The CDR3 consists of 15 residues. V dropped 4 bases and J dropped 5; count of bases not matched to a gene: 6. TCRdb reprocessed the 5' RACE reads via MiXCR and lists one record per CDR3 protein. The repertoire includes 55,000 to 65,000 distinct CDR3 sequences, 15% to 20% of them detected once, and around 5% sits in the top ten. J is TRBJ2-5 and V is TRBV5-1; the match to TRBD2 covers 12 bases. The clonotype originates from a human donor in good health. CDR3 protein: CASSQPTSGGETQYF. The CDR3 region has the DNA TGCGCCAGCAGCCAACCGACTAGCGGGGGTGAGACCCAGTACTTC. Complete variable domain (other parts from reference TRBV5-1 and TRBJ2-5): KAGVTQTPRYLIKTRGQQVTLSCSPISGHRSVSWYQQTPGQGLQFLFEYFSETQRNKGNFPGRFSGRQFSNSRSEMNVSTLELGDSALYLCASSQPTSGGETQYFGPGTRLLVL.